This TCR beta chain originates from a study of blood T cell repertoires in COVID-19 (dated by TCRdb to the early 2020s). Turning to the overall study: Samples covering the acute and convalescent phases of COVID-19 were provided by collaborators in the United States, Italy and Spain. The material from the prospective study consisted of cDNA or gDNA derived from T cells, B-cell-depleted T cells, or PBMCs. The dataset comprised deeply sampled blood TCRbeta repertoires from subjects exposed to, actively infected with, or recovered from COVID-19. The repertoires were made available in a free public database intended to serve as a resource for research on the immune response to SARS-CoV-2. Samples came from the ongoing ImmuneRACE study (first 160 participants) plus 1,254 subjects from 6 global collaborators. A de-identified subject ID, COVID-19 status, age in years and sex were almost always included in the sample metadata. Where available, HLA class I and class II types were taken from metadata supplied by the sample provider and were not determined by assay-based typing. Summary of the overall study and its limitations: The amount of clinical and demographic metadata varied by source and participant and was provided uncurated.

Inclusive of the bounding cysteine and phenylalanine, the CDR3 is 14 residues long. Only the CDR3 portion is preserved as DNA: 42 bases, with reading frame beginning at the first base. V drops 8 bases and J drops 0 bases, leaving 13 bases in between. The germline V gene gives CDR1 as SNHLY and CDR2 as FYNNEI. About this clone itself: Its antigen is unknown. No quality values exist for individual bases; no much larger clone is one base distant.

Collaborating institutions collected whole blood in K2EDTA tubes following their own protocols. For TCRbeta analysis, collaborator samples were shipped as frozen whole blood, as isolated PBMCs, or as DNA extracted from either sample type. The immunoSEQ Assay, a bias-controlled multiplex PCR, was used to amplify TCRbeta CDR3 regions from genomic DNA. Per the source publication's procedure: Nucleated cell counts per sample were estimated from amplification of reference gene primers within the assay. To quantify the absolute abundance of each unique TCRbeta CDR3 rearrangement, sequence reads were collapsed and filtered. For each sample, productive Simpson clonality was calculated as the square root of Simpson's diversity index over productive rearrangements. TCRdb retrieved this table from immuneACCESS and kept in-frame rearrangements only. Not all clones are present; in checked studies, unresolved V genes account for under half, and no reason is known for the remainder. The V and J calls and clone size were taken over from that table, and D and trimming were inferred from the DNA. This sample lists some 83,000 clones; approximately 87% were detected once. The top ten constitute around a sixth of the sample.

The chain is assembled from TRBV2 and TRBJ1-1, with TRBD1 tentatively as D gene (5 bases match). The specimen was peripheral blood. This clonotype originated in a man older than 75 in a cohort sampled during active COVID-19. The CDR3 in this case is CASSNGGMNTEAFF. DNA sequence: TGTGCCAGCTCCAACGGGGGGATGAACACTGAAGCTTTCTTT.